This TCR beta chain was captured by sequencing in a study of response to subunit inactivated influenza vaccine. Study-level results: Authors proposed each seasonal influenza vaccination draws in few new T cells.

With respect to this clonotype: The antigen is not known.

From the RT-PCR reads, TCRdb called clonotypes with MiXCR, one entry per CDR3 protein. The sample contains about 190,000 distinct CDR3 sequences, roughly 14% of which appear only once. The sample consisted of CD8+ T cells sorted from PBMCs, taken roughly 5 days after vaccination. The receptor comes from a man aged 50 to 59 who received an inactivated influenza vaccine.

CDR3 sequence: CASSSGRGFYEQYF. CDR3 DNA: TGTGCCAGCAGTTCGGGACGGGGATTCTACGAGCAGTACTTC. The J gene is TRBJ2-7, the V gene TRBV28; tentatively, D is TRBD1 or TRBD2 (5 bases each). V was pared by 4 bases and J by 3 bases, with 13 bases between. There are 14 residues in the CDR3. Germline V gives CDR1 MDHEN, CDR2 SYDVKM.